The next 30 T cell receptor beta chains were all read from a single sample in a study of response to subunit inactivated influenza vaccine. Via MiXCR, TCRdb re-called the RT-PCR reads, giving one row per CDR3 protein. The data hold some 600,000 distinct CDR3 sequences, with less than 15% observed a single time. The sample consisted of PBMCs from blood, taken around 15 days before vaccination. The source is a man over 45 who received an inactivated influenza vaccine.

The CDR3 protein is CASTLPGGNSPLHF. For the CDR3, the DNA is TGTGCCAGTACCCTGCCCGGGGGCAATTCACCCCTCCACTTT. The rearrangement uses TRBV25-1 and TRBJ1-6; weak D call: TRBD1 (6 bases). Germline assignment: CDR1 MGHDK and CDR2 SYGVNS. The CDR3 totals 14 residues. Trimming removed 9 bases at V and 7 bases at J, with 16 bases between.

The CDR3, as DNA: TGTGCCAGCAGTTACTCGCTGAGGACAGGGCGGTACGAGCAGTACTTC. Protein: CASSYSLRTGRYEQYF. The chain couples TRBV6-2 or TRBV6-3 to TRBJ2-7, with TRBD1 identical over 8 bases. Germline V lookup: CDR1 MNHEY, CDR2 SVGEGT. Unmatched junction bases numbered 8, after V lost 0 bases and J lost 4 bases. The CDR3 is 16 residues long.

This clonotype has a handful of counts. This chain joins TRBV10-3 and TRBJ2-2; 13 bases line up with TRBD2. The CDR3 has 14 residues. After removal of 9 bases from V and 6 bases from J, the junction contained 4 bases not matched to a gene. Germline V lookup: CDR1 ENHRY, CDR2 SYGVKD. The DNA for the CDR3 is TGTGCCATGACTAGCGGGAGGTCCCCCGGGGAGCTGTTTTTT. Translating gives CAMTSGRSPGELFF.

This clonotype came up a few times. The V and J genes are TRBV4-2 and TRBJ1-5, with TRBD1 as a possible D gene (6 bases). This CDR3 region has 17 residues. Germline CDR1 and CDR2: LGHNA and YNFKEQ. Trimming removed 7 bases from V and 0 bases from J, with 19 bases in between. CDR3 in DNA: TGTGCCAGCAACTGGGGAGGGGGGCTTTATAGCAATCAGCCCCAGCATTTT. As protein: CASNWGGGLYSNQPQHF.

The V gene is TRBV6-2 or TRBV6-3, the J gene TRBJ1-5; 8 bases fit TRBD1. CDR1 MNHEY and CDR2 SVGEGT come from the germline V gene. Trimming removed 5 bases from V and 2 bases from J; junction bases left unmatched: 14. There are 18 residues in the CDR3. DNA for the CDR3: TGTGCCAGCAGTAGAGACAGGGGTGTGCCGTGGGGCAATCAGCCCCAGCATTTT. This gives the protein CASSRDRGVPWGNQPQHF.

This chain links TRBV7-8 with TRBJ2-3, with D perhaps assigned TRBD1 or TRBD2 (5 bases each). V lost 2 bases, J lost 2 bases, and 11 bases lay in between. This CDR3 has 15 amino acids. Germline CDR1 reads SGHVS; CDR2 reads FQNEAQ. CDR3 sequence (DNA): TGTGCCAGCAGCTTACCAGGGACGGACACAGATACGCAGTATTTT. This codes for CASSLPGTDTDTQYF.

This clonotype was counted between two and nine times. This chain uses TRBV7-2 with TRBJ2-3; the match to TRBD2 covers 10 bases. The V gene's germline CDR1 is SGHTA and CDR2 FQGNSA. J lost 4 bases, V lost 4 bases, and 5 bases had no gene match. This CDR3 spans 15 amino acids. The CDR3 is CASSSGLAASDTQYF. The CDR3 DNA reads TGTGCCAGCAGCTCAGGACTAGCGGCCTCAGATACGCAGTATTTT.

Written as DNA, the CDR3 is TGTGCCAGCACTATTCTTGGGACACTTAATGAAGCTTTCTTT. This encodes CASTILGTLNEAFF. V gene TRBV6-2 or TRBV6-3 combines with J gene TRBJ1-1; TRBD1 might be the D (6 bases). Deletions cut 7 bases from V and 7 bases from J, with 19 bases between. The CDR3 sequence is 14 residues long. Germline V lookup: CDR1 MNHEY, CDR2 SVGEGT.

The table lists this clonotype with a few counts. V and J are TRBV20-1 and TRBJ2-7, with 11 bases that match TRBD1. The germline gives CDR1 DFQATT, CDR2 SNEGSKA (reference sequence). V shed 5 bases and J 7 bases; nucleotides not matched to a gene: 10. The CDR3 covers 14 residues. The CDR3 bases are TGCAGTGCTCCCCCGGGACAGGGGGGAAGGGAGCAGTACTTC. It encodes CSAPPGQGGREQYF.

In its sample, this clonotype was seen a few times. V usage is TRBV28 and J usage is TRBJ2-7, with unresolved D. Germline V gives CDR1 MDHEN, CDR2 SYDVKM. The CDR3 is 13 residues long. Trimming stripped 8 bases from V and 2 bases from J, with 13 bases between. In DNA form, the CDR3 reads TGTGCCAGCCTTACAGAACAACCCTACGAGCAGTACTTC. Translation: CASLTEQPYEQYF.

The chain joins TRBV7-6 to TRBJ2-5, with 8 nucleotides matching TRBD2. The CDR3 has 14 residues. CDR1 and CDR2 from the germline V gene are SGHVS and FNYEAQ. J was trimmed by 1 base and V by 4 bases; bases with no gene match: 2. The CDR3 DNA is TGTGCCAGCAGCTCACTAGCGGTCCAAGAGACCCAGTACTTC. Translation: CASSSLAVQETQYF.

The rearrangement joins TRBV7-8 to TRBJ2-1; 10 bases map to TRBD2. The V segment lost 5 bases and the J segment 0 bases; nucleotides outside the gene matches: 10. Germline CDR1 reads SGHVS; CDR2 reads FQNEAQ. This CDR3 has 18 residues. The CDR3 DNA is TGTGCCAGCAGCCCAAGCGAGACTAGCGGGCTCTCCTACAATGAGCAGTTCTTC. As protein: CASSPSETSGLSYNEQFF.

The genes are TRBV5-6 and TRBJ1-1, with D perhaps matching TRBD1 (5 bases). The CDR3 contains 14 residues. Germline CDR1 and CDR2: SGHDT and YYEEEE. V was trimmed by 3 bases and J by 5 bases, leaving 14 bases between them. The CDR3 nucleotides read TGTGCCAGCAGCTCGATGACAGATAGGACTGAAGCTTTCTTT. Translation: CASSSMTDRTEAFF.

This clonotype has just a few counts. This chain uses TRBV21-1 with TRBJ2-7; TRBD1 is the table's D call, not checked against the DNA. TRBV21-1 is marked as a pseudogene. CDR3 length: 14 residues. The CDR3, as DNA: TGTGCCAGCAGCGCATTCGACAGGGCGGGGGAGCAGTACTTC. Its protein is CASSAFDRAGEQYF.

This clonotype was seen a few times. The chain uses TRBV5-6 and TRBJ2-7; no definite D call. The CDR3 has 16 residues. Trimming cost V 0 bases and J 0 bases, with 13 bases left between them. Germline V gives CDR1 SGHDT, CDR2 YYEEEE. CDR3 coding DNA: TGTGCCAGCAGCTTGGCCAACCGGATGTCCTCCTACGAGCAGTACTTC. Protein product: CASSLANRMSSYEQYF.

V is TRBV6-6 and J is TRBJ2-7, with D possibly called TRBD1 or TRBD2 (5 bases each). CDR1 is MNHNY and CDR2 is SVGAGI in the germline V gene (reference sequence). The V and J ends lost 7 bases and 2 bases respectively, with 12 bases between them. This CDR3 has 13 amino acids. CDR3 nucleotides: TGTGCCAGCACCTTGGGACCAACCTACGAGCAGTACTTC. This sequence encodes CASTLGPTYEQYF.

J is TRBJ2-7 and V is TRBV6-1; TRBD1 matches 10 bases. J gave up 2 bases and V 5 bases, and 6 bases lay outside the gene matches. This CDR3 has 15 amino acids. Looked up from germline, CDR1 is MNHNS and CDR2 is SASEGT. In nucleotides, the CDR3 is TGTGCCAGCAGTAAACCGGGACAGGGGACCTACGAGCAGTACTTC. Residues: CASSKPGQGTYEQYF.

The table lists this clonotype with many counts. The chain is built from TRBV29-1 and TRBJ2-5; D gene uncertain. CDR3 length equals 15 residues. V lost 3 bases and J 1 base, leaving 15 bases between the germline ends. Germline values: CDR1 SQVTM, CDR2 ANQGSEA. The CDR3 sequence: CSVEVLGLGQETQYF. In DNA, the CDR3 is TGCAGCGTTGAGGTTTTAGGCTTAGGCCAAGAGACCCAGTACTTC.

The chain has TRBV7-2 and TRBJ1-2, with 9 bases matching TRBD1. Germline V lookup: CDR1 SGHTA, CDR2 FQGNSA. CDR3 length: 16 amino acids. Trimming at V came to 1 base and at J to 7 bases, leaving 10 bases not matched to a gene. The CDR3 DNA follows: TGTGCCAGCAGCTTAGTGGGACAGGGAGAGACGGGTGGCTACACCTTC. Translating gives CASSLVGQGETGGYTF.

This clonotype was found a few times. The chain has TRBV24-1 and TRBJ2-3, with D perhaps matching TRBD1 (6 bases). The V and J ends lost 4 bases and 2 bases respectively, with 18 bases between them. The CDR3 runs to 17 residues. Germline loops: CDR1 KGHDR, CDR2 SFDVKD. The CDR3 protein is CATSERGRGTTTDTQYF. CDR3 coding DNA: TGTGCCACCAGTGAACGGGGTAGGGGGACCACCACAGATACGCAGTATTTT.

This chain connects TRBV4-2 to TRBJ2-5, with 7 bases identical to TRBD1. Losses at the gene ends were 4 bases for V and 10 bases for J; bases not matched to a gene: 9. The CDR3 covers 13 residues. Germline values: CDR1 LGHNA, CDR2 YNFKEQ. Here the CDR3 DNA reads TGTGCCAGCAGCCGAGAAATCGGACAGGTCCAGTACTTC. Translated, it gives CASSREIGQVQYF.

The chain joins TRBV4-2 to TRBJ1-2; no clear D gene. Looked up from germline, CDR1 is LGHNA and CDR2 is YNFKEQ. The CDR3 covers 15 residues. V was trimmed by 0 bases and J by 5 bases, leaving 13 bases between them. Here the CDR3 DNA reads TGTGCCAGCAGCCAAGATTTCCTAGGAAGTTATGGCTACACCTTC. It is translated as CASSQDFLGSYGYTF.

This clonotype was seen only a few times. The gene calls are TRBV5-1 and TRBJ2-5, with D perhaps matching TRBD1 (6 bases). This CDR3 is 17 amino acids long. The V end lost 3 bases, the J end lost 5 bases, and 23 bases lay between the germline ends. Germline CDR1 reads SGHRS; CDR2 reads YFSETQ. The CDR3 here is CASSSPDRLDASETQYF. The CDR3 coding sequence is TGCGCCAGCAGCTCTCCGGACAGACTCGACGCCTCGGAGACCCAGTACTTC.

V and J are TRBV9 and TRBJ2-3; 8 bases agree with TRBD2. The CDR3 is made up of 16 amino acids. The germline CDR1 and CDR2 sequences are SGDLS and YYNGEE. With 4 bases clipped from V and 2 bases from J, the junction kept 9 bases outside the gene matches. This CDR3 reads CASSPEGLVVTDTQYF. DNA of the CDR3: TGTGCCAGCAGCCCCGAGGGACTAGTCGTCACAGATACGCAGTATTTT.

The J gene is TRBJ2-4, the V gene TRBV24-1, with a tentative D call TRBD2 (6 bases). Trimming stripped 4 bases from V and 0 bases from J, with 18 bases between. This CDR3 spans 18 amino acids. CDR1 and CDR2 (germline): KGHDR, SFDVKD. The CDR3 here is CATSDTRAGGIAKNIQYF. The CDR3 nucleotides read TGTGCCACCAGTGACACGCGCGCCGGGGGAATAGCCAAAAACATTCAGTACTTC.

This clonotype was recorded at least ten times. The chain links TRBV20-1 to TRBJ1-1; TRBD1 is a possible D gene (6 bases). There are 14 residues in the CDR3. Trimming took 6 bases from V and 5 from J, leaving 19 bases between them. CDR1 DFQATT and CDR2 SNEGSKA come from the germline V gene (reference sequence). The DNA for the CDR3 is TGCAGTGCCCGGACCTCCCTAGGGGGAACTGAAGCTTTCTTT. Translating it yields CSARTSLGGTEAFF.

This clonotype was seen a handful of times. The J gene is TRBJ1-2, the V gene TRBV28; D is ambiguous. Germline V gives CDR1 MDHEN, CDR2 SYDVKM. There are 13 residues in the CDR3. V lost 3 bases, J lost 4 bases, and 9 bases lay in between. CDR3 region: CASSFAIIYGYTF. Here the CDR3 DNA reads TGTGCCAGCAGTTTCGCTATAATCTATGGCTACACCTTC.

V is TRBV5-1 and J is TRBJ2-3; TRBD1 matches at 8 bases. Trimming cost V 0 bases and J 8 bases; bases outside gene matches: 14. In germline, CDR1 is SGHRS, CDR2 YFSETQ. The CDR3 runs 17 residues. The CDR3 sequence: CASSLGDGQGALGTQYF. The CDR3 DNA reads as TGCGCCAGCAGCTTGGGCGACGGGCAGGGGGCCTTGGGTACGCAGTATTTT.

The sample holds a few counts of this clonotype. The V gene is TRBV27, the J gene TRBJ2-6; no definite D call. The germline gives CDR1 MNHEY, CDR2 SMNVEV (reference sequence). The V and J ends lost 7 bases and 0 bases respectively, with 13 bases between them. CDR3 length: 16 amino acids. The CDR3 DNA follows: TGTGCCAGCACCCACGTAGGCCACTCTGGGGCCAACGTCCTGACTTTC. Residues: CASTHVGHSGANVLTF.

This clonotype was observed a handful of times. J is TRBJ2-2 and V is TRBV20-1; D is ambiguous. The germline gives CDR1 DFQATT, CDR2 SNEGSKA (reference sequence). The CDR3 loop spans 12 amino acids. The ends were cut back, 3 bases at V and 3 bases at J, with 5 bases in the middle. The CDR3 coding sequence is TGCAGTGCTAGCCGGCACACCGGGGAGCTGTTTTTT. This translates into CSASRHTGELFF.